This T cell receptor beta chain emerged from a study of B cell selection in AIRE deficiency. Study results and caveats: Patient Tconv cells held about 30% of Treg sequences shared by healthy donors. With only TCRbeta sequenced, approximately 37% of shared healthy Treg sequences overlapped Tconv.

TCRdb's table, derived via immunoSEQ multiplex PCR, lists solely in-frame clones and lacks some. The table has fewer than 30,000 clones, around 97% seen once; the top ten hold 0.22%. The sorted conventional CD4 T cells were gated as CD4+CD127+. Turning to this clone: Its antigen remains unidentified.

CDR3 length: 14 residues. Trimming pared 4 bases from V and 9 bases from J, leaving 19 bases between. Germline CDR1 reads SGHNT; CDR2 reads YYREEE (reference sequence). The receptor was isolated from a human donor in good health. The genes are TRBV5-4 and TRBJ2-5; tentatively, D is TRBD1 (6 bases). Material: CD4+CD127+ conventional T cells sorted from PBMCs. CDR3 residues: CASSLGGFTEAQYF. In nucleotides, the CDR3 is TGTGCCAGCAGCCTAGGGGGTTTTACGGAGGCCCAGTACTTC.